This TCR beta chain was found in a study of cytomegalovirus exposure and HLA in healthy donors. The PCR employed 60 Vbeta primers together with 13 Jbeta primers. Produced via immunoSEQ multiplex PCR; TCRdb's table is partial and in-frame only. Of around 190,000 clones listed, 70% to 85% were seen once; the top ten hold around 3.6%. The CDR3 runs 10 residues. Germline V CDR1 and CDR2: GTSNPN, SVGIG (reference sequence). The V gene lost 8 bases and the J gene lost 6 bases, with 8 bases spanning the gap. Study findings and constraints: Presence/absence analyses treated sequencing depth as roughly uniform across donors.

On this clone: Its target is unknown.

V and J are TRBV30 and TRBJ1-3; possibly TRBD1 for D (5 bases). The TCR was taken from a middle-aged man in good health and CMV-seropositive. The sample consisted of PBMCs. The CDR3 region is CAHGQNTIYF. In DNA form, the CDR3 reads TGTGCCCACGGACAAAACACCATATATTTT.